This T cell receptor (beta chain) was captured in a study of blood T cells in healthy people across ages. It was with a sample-barcoded 5' primer and a J-beta primer mix that a second PCR of about 7 to 12 cycles was run. TCRdb passed the 5' RACE reads through MiXCR, listing each CDR3 protein once. The data contain around 500,000 distinct CDR3 sequences, 47% of them singletons. This CDR3 has 13 amino acids. Trimming cost V 6 bases and J 15 bases; bases outside gene matches: 11. The sequencing sample was made of blood. V usage is TRBV12-3 or TRBV12-4 and J usage is TRBJ2-1; TRBD2 matches at 10 bases. The sequence derives from a man aged 80 or over in good health. The CDR3 DNA reads TGTGCCAGCAGCTCCGGGACTAGCGTCCCGGTGTTCTTC. It codes for CASSSGTSVPVFF.